The rows below give T cell receptor beta chains drawn from one sample of a study of cytomegalovirus exposure and HLA in healthy donors. TCRdb's copy holds only in-frame clones and misses some; the assay was immunoSEQ multiplex PCR. This table has 100,000 to 150,000 clones, around 82% appearing once. Material: PBMCs. These receptors all stem from a boy aged 5-17 years in good health and CMV-seronegative. The CDR3 runs from the conserved cysteine through the conserved F or W. Each record gives: clone size, J gene, D gene, V gene, CDR3 protein, CDR3 DNA. D genes are given only for firm matches. For some rows the clone size is stated as once, few or many, or as a class when expanded; others skip it.

size: -
J: TRBJ1-2
D: -
V: TRBV6-1
CDR3: CASSEGIADYGYTF
DNA: TGTGCCAGCAGTGAAGGAATCGCGGACTATGGCTACACCTTC

size: -
J: TRBJ2-5
D: -
V: TRBV6-5
CDR3: CASTLTGQETQYF
DNA: TGTGCCAGCACTTTGACGGGTCAGGAGACCCAGTACTTC

size: -
J: TRBJ1-2
D: -
V: TRBV2
CDR3: CASTGTYGYTF
DNA: TGTGCCAGCACGGGAACCTATGGCTACACCTTC

size: -
J: TRBJ2-3
D: TRBD2
V: TRBV5-4
CDR3: CASSSGLAGGSTDTQYF
DNA: TGTGCCAGCAGCTCCGGACTAGCGGGAGGTAGCACAGATACGCAGTATTTT

size: -
J: TRBJ1-2
D: TRBD1
V: TRBV7-9
CDR3: CASSLIQGSPGYTF
DNA: TGTGCCAGCAGCTTAATACAGGGGAGCCCGGGCTACACCTTC

size: few
J: TRBJ1-1
D: TRBD1
V: TRBV6-6
CDR3: CASSYAGQGLNTEAFF
DNA: TGTGCCAGCAGTTACGCCGGACAGGGGCTGAACACTGAAGCTTTCTTT

size: few
J: TRBJ2-7
D: TRBD1
V: TRBV5-5
CDR3: CASSLVTGGLRGYEQYF
DNA: TGTGCCAGCAGCTTGGTAACAGGGGGCCTGAGGGGTTACGAGCAGTACTTC

size: -
J: TRBJ1-2
D: -
V: TRBV12-5
CDR3: CASGLTTQGAGYTF
DNA: TGTGCTAGTGGTTTGACCACACAGGGTGCTGGCTACACCTTC

size: once
J: TRBJ2-7
D: TRBD2
V: TRBV7-2
CDR3: CASSHETSGSYEQYF
DNA: TGTGCCAGCAGCCATGAGACTAGCGGCTCCTACGAGCAGTACTTC

size: -
J: TRBJ2-7
D: -
V: TRBV7-2
CDR3: CASSYSVDSYEQYF
DNA: TGTGCCAGCAGCTATTCGGTCGACTCCTACGAGCAGTACTTC

size: once
J: TRBJ1-1
D: -
V: TRBV19
CDR3: CASTQAPARWNTEAFF
DNA: TGTGCCAGTACCCAGGCCCCGGCCAGGTGGAACACTGAAGCTTTCTTT

size: -
J: TRBJ1-2
D: -
V: TRBV21-1
CDR3: CASSKSPTKEGGGYTF
DNA: TGTGCCAGCAGCAAATCCCCAACCAAGGAAGGGGGTGGCTACACCTTC

size: -
J: TRBJ2-3
D: -
V: TRBV27
CDR3: CASLSTDTQYF
DNA: TGTGCCAGCCTTAGCACAGATACGCAGTATTTT

size: -
J: TRBJ2-3
D: TRBD2
V: TRBV2
CDR3: CASCLFGTSGFPAGTDTQYF
DNA: TGTGCCAGCTGCTTGTTTGGGACTAGCGGGTTCCCGGCGGGCACAGATACGCAGTATTTT

size: few
J: TRBJ1-1
D: -
V: TRBV4-1
CDR3: CASGGGQNTEAFF
DNA: TGCGCCAGCGGTGGCGGACAGAACACTGAAGCTTTCTTT

size: -
J: TRBJ1-4
D: -
V: TRBV18
CDR3: CASSPSRQVNEKLFF
DNA: TGTGCCAGCTCACCGAGTAGGCAGGTGAATGAAAAACTGTTTTTT

size: once
J: TRBJ2-1
D: -
V: TRBV19
CDR3: CASSTPAGLGSEQFF
DNA: TGTGCCAGTAGTACCCCCGCTGGGCTGGGCAGTGAGCAGTTCTTC

size: -
J: TRBJ2-1
D: -
V: TRBV6-6
CDR3: CASGTTYNEQFF
DNA: TGTGCCAGCGGGACAACCTACAATGAGCAGTTCTTC

size: -
J: TRBJ2-3
D: TRBD2
V: TRBV5-1
CDR3: CASSLESSGKRPGTQYF
DNA: TGCGCCAGCAGCTTGGAATCTAGCGGGAAGCGACCAGGGACGCAGTATTTT

size: -
J: TRBJ1-1
D: TRBD1
V: TRBV5-1
CDR3: CASSPSWQGVTEAFF
DNA: TGCGCCAGCAGCCCCTCGTGGCAGGGGGTGACTGAAGCTTTCTTT

size: -
J: TRBJ2-2
D: TRBD2
V: TRBV2
CDR3: CASSEVSGINTGELFF
DNA: TGTGCCAGCAGTGAGGTTAGCGGGATTAATACCGGGGAGCTGTTTTTT

size: once
J: TRBJ2-7
D: -
V: TRBV29-1
CDR3: CSVRLLSSPYEQYF
DNA: TGCAGCGTTCGGTTGCTATCATCCCCATACGAGCAGTACTTC

size: -
J: TRBJ1-4
D: -
V: TRBV2
CDR3: CASVRGANEKLFF
DNA: TGTGCCAGCGTGCGGGGGGCAAATGAAAAACTGTTTTTT

size: once
J: TRBJ2-7
D: TRBD2
V: TRBV12-5
CDR3: CASGLVVRAGSSYEQYF
DNA: TGTGCTAGTGGTTTGGTGGTCCGAGCGGGGTCCTCCTACGAGCAGTACTTC

size: -
J: TRBJ2-1
D: TRBD2
V: TRBV4-1
CDR3: CASSPRTSGSSYNEQFF
DNA: TGCGCCAGCAGCCCTCGGACTAGCGGGAGCTCCTACAATGAGCAGTTCTTC

size: -
J: TRBJ2-1
D: TRBD2
V: TRBV7-3
CDR3: CASSSPRVGRVPWGEQFF
DNA: TGTGCCAGCAGCTCCCCCCGAGTCGGGAGGGTACCATGGGGTGAGCAGTTCTTC

size: -
J: TRBJ1-2
D: -
V: TRBV4-3
CDR3: CASSPQSFYGYPF
DNA: TGCGCCAGCAGCCCACAGTCATTTTATGGCTACCCCTTC

size: once
J: TRBJ2-1
D: -
V: TRBV6-6
CDR3: CASRPAAPGNEQFF
DNA: TGTGCCAGCAGGCCAGCGGCTCCGGGCAATGAGCAGTTCTTC

size: -
J: TRBJ2-7
D: -
V: TRBV14
CDR3: CASSQDCPNYEQYF
DNA: TGTGCCAGCAGCCAAGATTGTCCCAACTACGAGCAGTACTTC

size: -
J: TRBJ1-1
D: -
V: TRBV7-9
CDR3: CASSLSRGEAFF
DNA: TGTGCCAGCAGCTTAAGTAGGGGTGAGGCTTTCTTT

size: -
J: TRBJ1-3
D: -
V: TRBV30
CDR3: CAWSKTGQISGNTIYF
DNA: TGTGCCTGGAGCAAAACAGGGCAAATCTCTGGAAACACCATATATTTT

size: -
J: TRBJ1-5
D: TRBD1
V: TRBV15
CDR3: CATSVRGRSNQPQHF
DNA: TGTGCCACCAGCGTCAGGGGGCGCAGCAATCAGCCCCAGCATTTT

size: -
J: TRBJ1-1
D: TRBD1
V: TRBV4-1
CDR3: CASSLRDRATNTEAFF
DNA: TGCGCCAGCAGCCTCCGGGACAGGGCGACGAACACTGAAGCTTTCTTT

size: -
J: TRBJ1-5
D: -
V: TRBV6-1
CDR3: CASSDGYWQPQHF
DNA: TGTGCCAGCAGTGACGGTTATTGGCAGCCCCAGCATTTT

size: few
J: TRBJ2-3
D: TRBD2
V: TRBV4-2
CDR3: CASSQGLAGGLSTDTQYF
DNA: TGTGCCAGCAGCCAAGGCCTAGCGGGAGGCCTTAGCACAGATACGCAGTATTTT

size: -
J: TRBJ2-3
D: TRBD1
V: TRBV18
CDR3: CASSPYGTGDPTSTDTQYF
DNA: TGTGCCAGCTCACCATACGGGACAGGGGACCCTACTAGCACAGATACGCAGTATTTT

size: -
J: TRBJ1-1
D: -
V: TRBV9
CDR3: CASSVGAGRTTEAFF
DNA: TGTGCCAGCAGCGTAGGCGCTGGGAGGACCACTGAAGCTTTCTTT

size: few
J: TRBJ1-2
D: TRBD1
V: TRBV6-6
CDR3: CASSRDRASYGYTF
DNA: TGTGCCAGCAGTCGGGACAGGGCATCCTATGGCTACACCTTC

size: -
J: TRBJ2-1
D: TRBD1
V: TRBV2
CDR3: CASKRGLDPYNEQFF
DNA: TGTGCCAGCAAGAGGGGGCTAGACCCTTACAATGAGCAGTTCTTC

size: -
J: TRBJ1-1
D: TRBD1
V: TRBV7-3
CDR3: CASSTPGGGTEAFF
DNA: TGTGCCAGCAGCACCCCAGGGGGCGGAACTGAAGCTTTCTTT

size: -
J: TRBJ2-7
D: TRBD2
V: TRBV7-2
CDR3: CASSLGPAGGINEQYF
DNA: TGTGCCAGCAGCTTAGGACCGGCGGGAGGGATCAACGAGCAGTACTTC

size: few
J: TRBJ2-7
D: -
V: TRBV6-5
CDR3: CASSYSPGTPREQYF
DNA: TGTGCCAGCAGTTACTCGCCAGGGACACCTAGAGAGCAGTACTTC

size: -
J: TRBJ1-3
D: -
V: TRBV11-2
CDR3: CASSFAGGSGNTIYF
DNA: TGTGCCAGCAGCTTTGCCGGGGGTTCGGGAAACACCATATATTTT

size: -
J: TRBJ1-3
D: -
V: TRBV15
CDR3: CATSRDGGLGGNTIYF
DNA: TGTGCCACCAGCAGAGACGGGGGGCTTGGAGGAAACACCATATATTTT

size: once
J: TRBJ2-3
D: TRBD2
V: TRBV5-4
CDR3: CASSSLAGVDTQYF
DNA: TGTGCCAGCAGCTCCCTAGCGGGGGTAGATACGCAGTATTTT

size: -
J: TRBJ2-7
D: TRBD2
V: TRBV7-9
CDR3: CASSSSGKGSYEQYF
DNA: TGTGCCAGCAGCTCAAGCGGGAAGGGGTCCTACGAGCAGTACTTC

size: -
J: TRBJ1-2
D: -
V: TRBV5-6
CDR3: CASSFPRDYGYTF
DNA: TGTGCCAGCAGCTTTCCGAGGGACTATGGCTACACCTTC

size: -
J: TRBJ2-7
D: TRBD1
V: TRBV10-1
CDR3: CASSRRTGGYYEQYF
DNA: TGCGCCAGCAGTAGAAGGACAGGGGGGTACTACGAGCAGTACTTC

size: -
J: TRBJ1-1
D: TRBD1
V: TRBV30
CDR3: CACSGQLNTEAFF
DNA: TGTGCCTGTTCGGGACAGCTGAACACTGAAGCTTTCTTT

size: -
J: TRBJ1-6
D: TRBD1
V: TRBV4-3
CDR3: CASSRVTGNSPLHF
DNA: TGCGCCAGCAGCCGCGTGACAGGGAATTCACCCCTCCACTTT

size: -
J: TRBJ1-4
D: TRBD1
V: TRBV5-1
CDR3: CASSLGQGNEKLFF
DNA: TGCGCCAGCAGCTTAGGACAGGGTAATGAAAAACTGTTTTTT

size: -
J: TRBJ2-5
D: TRBD2
V: TRBV7-2
CDR3: CASSQTSFLETQYF
DNA: TGTGCCAGCAGCCAGACTAGCTTCTTAGAGACCCAGTACTTC

size: -
J: TRBJ1-2
D: -
V: TRBV29-1
CDR3: CSVDQVSYYGYTF
DNA: TGCAGCGTTGACCAGGTCTCATACTATGGCTACACCTTC

size: -
J: TRBJ2-2
D: -
V: TRBV5-1
CDR3: CASSWVEGGELFF
DNA: TGCGCCAGCAGCTGGGTCGAGGGCGGGGAGCTGTTTTTT

size: -
J: TRBJ2-7
D: TRBD2
V: TRBV5-1
CDR3: CASSSGLAGRGYEQYF
DNA: TGCGCCAGCAGCTCGGGACTAGCGGGGCGAGGCTACGAGCAGTACTTC

size: -
J: TRBJ1-5
D: TRBD1
V: TRBV27
CDR3: CASSLSQGGGNQPQHF
DNA: TGTGCCAGCAGTTTATCTCAGGGGGGTGGTAATCAGCCCCAGCATTTT

size: -
J: TRBJ2-2
D: TRBD2
V: TRBV13
CDR3: CASSFPLGLAEGGELFF
DNA: TGTGCCAGCAGCTTTCCCCTCGGACTAGCGGAAGGCGGGGAGCTGTTTTTT

size: -
J: TRBJ2-5
D: TRBD1
V: TRBV2
CDR3: CASSGQGEETQYF
DNA: TGTGCCAGCAGCGGACAGGGAGAGGAGACCCAGTACTTC

size: once
J: TRBJ2-3
D: -
V: TRBV4-2
CDR3: CASSLFAASPLNTQYF
DNA: TGTGCCAGCAGCCTCTTCGCGGCCAGCCCCTTAAATACGCAGTATTTT

size: -
J: TRBJ2-7
D: TRBD1
V: TRBV5-1
CDR3: CASSLGQAAYEQYF
DNA: TGCGCCAGCAGTTTGGGACAGGCTGCCTACGAGCAGTACTTC